This TCR beta chain was identified during a study of T cells in Graves' hyperthyroidism and ophthalmopathy (dated by TCRdb to 2018 to 2020). Background on the whole study: Peripheral blood was sampled at the time of initial diagnosis, prior to any treatment. To identify TCR V-J signatures that set the groups apart, the researchers used a discovery cohort of about a hundred patients, made up of 40 to 45 with Graves' ophthalmopathy and some 55 with stable Graves' hyperthyroidism. Prospective prediction of ophthalmopathy was tested in an independent validation cohort of 18 to 20 hyperthyroidism patients and some 17 patients who later progressed to ophthalmopathy. The approximately 98 discovery patients were randomly divided into training and test sets at a 7:3 ratio. In over five Graves' hyperthyroidism patients, the study also compared T-cell repertoires from thyroid tissue with T-cell repertoires from blood. After blood sampling, hyperthyroidism patients were treated with methimazole at a starting dose of 30 mg daily, and ophthalmopathy patients were treated with high-dose intravenous methylprednisolone. The paper reports TCR Vbeta CDR3 sequencing of some 140 peripheral blood samples: approximately 43 ophthalmopathy, fewer than 80 hyperthyroidism and approximately 17 progressor patients. Points the paper makes about the study in general: Blood samples also contained most of the expanded thyroid clonotypes (frequency above 0.001), which suggests that blood repertoires may reflect thyroid immune responses. In validation, the model predicted progression to ophthalmopathy a median of roughly six months before onset, with approximately 68% sensitivity and roughly 77% specificity. A model built on a 13 V-J signature distinguished ophthalmopathy from stable hyperthyroidism, reaching about 88% sensitivity and approximately 83% specificity in cross-validation and 80%/75% in testing. Sample size was not statistically predetermined, and blinding of investigators to group allocation was not performed.

This clonotype was recorded many times. The clone's antigen remains unknown. Base qualities are not at hand, and no much larger clone is one base apart. TCR beta CDR3 regions were amplified from RNA transcripts. The TCR CDR3 was subjected to a first round of RT-PCR using the HTBI primer set and the Qiagen OneStep RT-PCR kit. Libraries were constructed in a second round of multiplex PCR, after which size selection and purification were performed. Sequencing of the libraries was done on an Illumina HiSeq2000 using paired-end 100 bp reads. In the source study's methods: SOAPnuke was used to process the raw data, throwing out any read that contained adapters or uncalled bases, had a mean Phred below 15, or lacked an exact constant-primer or identifier match. COPE v1.2.5 was used to merge the high-quality paired reads, and each unique nucleotide sequence was defined as a clonotype. MiTCR v1.1 was used to align the clonotypes against IMGT TRBV, TRBD and TRBJ reference segments. Only V-J combinations with frequency above 0.0001, covering roughly 99% of repertoires, were analysed. The TCS score was defined as the ratio of F50 (clonal expansion) to E x V (chaos), calculated using BLOSUM62-based TCRdist between CDR3 peptides within each V-J. Welch's t-statistics and random forest reduced just over 500 V-J features to around 14, which were used in a naive Bayes classifier (R e1071). TCRdb took the public reads, trimmed them with fastp at Q25, ran MiXCR for clone calling and kept in-frame beta chains. CDR3 protein sequences are deduplicated, and each keeps its most common genes and DNA. The V and J calls reflect TCRdb's pipeline rather than the authors' work. The sample table holds roughly 600,000 distinct CDR3 sequences, of which about 15% were seen once. The ten largest clones add up to around 12% of the sample.

Ophthalmopathy patients had moderately to severely active disease, with a Clinical Activity Score of 3 or more, a NOSPECS grade of 4 or more, and a disease duration of less than 3 months. Exclusion was applied to patients with uncontrolled infections, other autoimmune diseases, pregnancy or lactation. Diagnoses were based on clinical symptoms, serum thyroxine and TRAb, thyroid ultrasound and orbital computed tomography. Ficoll-Paque density gradient centrifugation was used to isolate PBMCs from 8 to 10 ml of fresh peripheral blood. Total RNA was extracted using Trizol reagent, and RNA quality was assessed on an Agilent 2100 Bioanalyzer. This clonotype was obtained from a woman in her forties or fifties with Graves' ophthalmopathy. The sequencing sample was made of blood.

Here the CDR3 is given as CASSGQISYNEQFF. The DNA is as follows: TGTGCCAGCAGTGGACAGATATCCTACAATGAGCAGTTCTTC. Recombination connected TRBV2 to TRBJ2-1, and perhaps TRBD1 as D gene, on 5 matching bases. V is reduced by 4 bases and J by 1 base, leaving a spacing of 8 bases between them. Via the germline V gene, CDR1 is SNHLY and CDR2 FYNNEI. Measured from the cysteine to the phenylalanine, the CDR3 is 14 residues long. Here the CDR3 DNA is all that survives: 42 bases in frame from base 1.